This TCR beta chain was retrieved from a study of blood T cell repertoires in COVID-19 (TCRdb year 2020). Background on the whole study: Samples from collaborators originated in the United States, Italy and Spain and spanned both the acute and convalescent phases of COVID-19. A freely available public database, intended as a resource for researchers studying the immune response to SARS-CoV-2, is where the repertoires were released. Sample metadata almost always included a de-identified subject ID, COVID-19 status, age in years and sex. Samples were obtained from the ongoing ImmuneRACE study (first 160 participants) and from about 1,300 subjects provided by 6 global collaborators. The prospective study material was composed of cDNA or gDNA derived from T cells, B-cell-depleted T cells, or PBMCs. Subjects who had been exposed to COVID-19, were actively infected with it, or had recovered from it provided the deeply sampled blood TCRbeta repertoires that made up the dataset. HLA class I and class II types, where available, came from metadata supplied by the sample provider rather than from assay-based typing.

TCRbeta CDR3 regions were amplified from genomic DNA using the immunoSEQ Assay, a bias-controlled multiplex PCR. In the paper's pipeline: Within the assay, amplification of reference gene primers was used to estimate how many nucleated cells each sample contained. To quantify the absolute abundance of each unique TCRbeta CDR3 rearrangement, sequence reads were collapsed and filtered. For each sample, productive Simpson clonality was calculated as the square root of Simpson's diversity index across productive rearrangements. TCRdb retrieved this table from immuneACCESS and kept in-frame rearrangements only. Not all clones are present; in checked studies, unresolved V genes account for under half, and no reason is known for the remainder. The DNA gave D and trimming, while V, J and clone size come from that table. Present in this sample are about 70,000 clones, approximately 89% of which were seen just once. The ten largest make up 2% to 3% of the sample.

On this clone itself: Its cognate antigen has yet to be identified. The sample holds no much larger clone one base away, and base qualities are not on file.

One collaborating source in Seattle enrolled patients during active infection and followed them longitudinally through the course of disease. Collaborating institutions collected whole blood in K2EDTA tubes following their own protocols. For TCRbeta analysis, collaborators shipped samples as frozen whole blood, isolated PBMCs, or DNA extracted from either of those sample types. Here is what the overall study found, with its caveats: How much clinical and demographic metadata was included differed by source and by participant, and the metadata was provided uncurated.

What was sequenced was peripheral blood. This sequence was found in a man in his forties or fifties with COVID-19, enrolled during active disease.

CDR3 region: CASSPPGTGGLGAEAFF. Here is the DNA: TGTGCCAGCAGTCCGCCCGGGACAGGGGGCTTGGGCGCTGAAGCTTTCTTT. The sequence joins TRBV6-6 to TRBJ1-1; TRBD1 aligns with 12 central bases. CDR1 MNHNY and CDR2 SVGAGI are derived from the germline V gene (reference sequence). Spanning cysteine to phenylalanine, the CDR3 consists of 17 amino acids. The CDR3 DNA has 51 bases and is translated from base 1. Trimming leaves V shorter by 5 bases and J shorter by 6 bases, with the junction holding 13 bases beyond the gene matches.